Presented here are 25 T cell receptor beta chains from one specimen sequenced in a study of liver allograft versus peripheral blood T cells. Study overall: Comparisons were made between T cell receptor repertoires found in transplanted livers and those circulating in recipients' peripheral blood.

TCRdb fed the reads into MiXCR, producing one record per CDR3 protein. The table records some 5,600 distinct CDR3 sequences, approximately 15% of them present only once. The source is a human patient who had a liver transplant. A share of the T cells may be of graft donor origin.

By sample share, this clonotype is medium-sized. This chain joins TRBV6-5 and TRBJ1-2; no firm D call. The V and J ends lost 2 bases and 8 bases respectively, with 9 bases between them. The V gene's germline CDR1 is MNHEY and CDR2 SVGAGI. CDR3 size: 12 residues. The DNA of the CDR3 is TGTGCCAGCAGTTACGGTGGGTTCGGCTACACCTTC. Protein: CASSYGGFGYTF.

This chain joins TRBV20-1 and TRBJ1-5, with D perhaps matching TRBD1 (5 bases). This CDR3 comprises 12 residues. Germline V gene data show CDR1 as DFQATT and CDR2 as SNEGSKA (reference sequence). V lost 6 bases and J lost 9, with 15 bases in between. The CDR3 region is CSARGVGGPQHF. DNA for the CDR3: TGCAGTGCCCGCGGGGTCGGGGGGCCCCAGCATTTT.

This clonotype was found a few times. The CDR3 is CASSLTSGSSNEQYF. DNA of the CDR3: TGTGCCAGCAGCTTGACTAGCGGGAGCAGCAACGAGCAGTACTTC. This sequence joins TRBV12-3 or TRBV12-4 and TRBJ2-7; TRBD2 agrees at 12 bases. V was pared by 6 bases and J by 5 bases, with 8 bases of the junction left unmatched. The CDR3 has 15 residues.

In its sample, this clonotype ranks as medium-sized. This chain uses TRBV6-5 with TRBJ1-2, with unresolved D. Germline CDR1 MNHEY, CDR2 SVGAGI. This CDR3 region has 11 residues. The CDR3 region has the DNA TGTGCTATCGGGGATGGCTATGGCTACACCTTC. Amino acid sequence: CAIGDGYGYTF.

The chain has TRBV28 and TRBJ1-5, with unresolved D. The CDR3 extends over 11 amino acids. Trimming stripped 5 bases from V and 4 bases from J, with 3 bases between. Germline loops: CDR1 MDHEN, CDR2 SYDVKM. CDR3: CASSANQPQHF. The DNA for the CDR3 is TGTGCCAGCAGTGCTAATCAGCCCCAGCATTTT.

By frequency in the sample, this clonotype is medium-sized. The chain carries TRBV5-6 and TRBJ1-1; D is possibly TRBD1 (6 bases). The V end was cut by 4 bases, the J end by 2 bases, with 15 bases between. The germline CDR1 and CDR2 sequences are SGHDT and YYEEEE. The CDR3 has 15 residues. CDR3 DNA sequence: TGTGCCAGCAGCCCATGGAGGGGGGGAAACACTGAAGCTTTCTTT. This translates into CASSPWRGGNTEAFF.

In this sample, this clonotype is medium-sized (0.01 to 0.1%). This chain connects TRBV28 to TRBJ1-6; TRBD1 is a possible D gene (5 bases). In germline, CDR1 is MDHEN, CDR2 SYDVKM. Trimming left V 7 bases short and J 2 bases short, with 12 bases between. This CDR3 has 15 amino acids. The CDR3 loop is CASKSGGAYNSPLHF. The DNA of the CDR3 is TGTGCCAGCAAGAGCGGGGGAGCCTATAATTCACCCCTCCACTTT.

This clonotype has just a few counts. The chain employs TRBV6-1 and TRBJ1-5; D remains ambiguous. The V gene lost 9 bases and the J gene lost 4 bases, with 22 bases spanning the gap. Germline V gene data show CDR1 as MNHNS and CDR2 as SASEGT. CDR3 length: 16 residues. The CDR3 sequence: CASSVNPSSRNQPQHF. The CDR3 DNA reads TGTGCCAGTTCCGTGAACCCTTCATCGAGGAATCAGCCCCAGCATTTT.

V and J are TRBV9 and TRBJ1-4; 8 nucleotides line up with TRBD1. This CDR3 contains 18 residues. Germline CDR1 reads SGDLS; CDR2 reads YYNGEE. The ends lost 3 bases at V and 0 bases at J; junction bases unmatched: 10. CDR3 DNA: TGTGCCAGCAGCGAGGGAGACAGGGGAAGTGCAACTAATGAAAAACTGTTTTTT. It specifies CASSEGDRGSATNEKLFF. Full variable domain (outside the CDR3, taken from reference TRBV9 and TRBJ1-4): DSGVTQTPKHLITATGQRVTLRCSPRSGDLSVYWYQQSLDQGLQFLIQYYNGEERAKGNILERFSAQQFPDLHSELNLSSLELGDSALYFCASSEGDRGSATNEKLFFGSGTQLSVL.

By share, this clonotype ranks as medium-sized. This sequence joins TRBV27 and TRBJ1-4, with 10 bases fitting TRBD1. Germline V CDR1 and CDR2: MNHEY, SMNVEV (reference sequence). This CDR3 spans 18 amino acids. The V and J ends lost 0 bases and 8 bases, in that order; junction bases with no gene match: 12. The CDR3: CASSLSIYWGQGSEKLFF. CDR3 DNA sequence: TGTGCCAGCAGTTTATCGATCTATTGGGGACAGGGGTCGGAAAAACTGTTTTTT.

This clonotype was recorded a few times. The chain links TRBV20-1 to TRBJ1-5, with 7 nucleotides matching TRBD1. Germline V lookup: CDR1 DFQATT, CDR2 SNEGSKA (reference sequence). This CDR3 is 15 amino acids long. Trimming took 2 bases from V and 9 from J; bases not matched to a gene: 13. Written as DNA, the CDR3 is TGCAGTGCTAGACCGGGACAGTCACTACAGGGGCCCCAGCATTTT. Its translation is CSARPGQSLQGPQHF.

On this clonotype: It may be a read error: a sequence one base away is much more abundant. Since the CDR3 does not end with the conserved phenylalanine or tryptophan, this likely comes from a read error. V gene TRBV6-6 combines with J gene TRBJ1-6; a weak D match, TRBD1 (5 bases). The V gene lost 0 bases and the J gene lost 10 bases, with 22 bases spanning the gap. Germline CDR1 MNHNY, CDR2 SVGAGI (reference sequence). The CDR3 has 18 amino acids. The CDR3 region is CASSYSKGAAPPGSPLHY. CDR3 nucleotides: TGTGCCAGCAGTTACTCGAAAGGGGCGGCCCCCCCCGGCTCACCCCTCCACTAT.

A few counts support this clonotype. J is TRBJ2-6 and V is TRBV20-1, with D unclear. Germline-derived CDR1 and CDR2 are DFQATT and SNEGSKA (reference sequence). V dropped 6 bases and J dropped 0 bases, with 6 bases sitting between them. This CDR3 comprises 13 residues. The CDR3: CSATYSGANVLTF. As DNA, the CDR3 is TGCAGTGCCACATACTCTGGGGCCAACGTCCTGACTTTC.

Only a few counts were recorded for this clonotype. The gene calls are TRBV28 and TRBJ1-1; D not certain. Germline V gene data show CDR1 as MDHEN and CDR2 as SYDVKM. The V gene lost 1 base and the J gene lost 7 bases, with 13 bases spanning the gap. The CDR3 consists of 14 residues. CDR3 loop: CASSLLGLNNEAFF. CDR3 sequence (DNA): TGTGCCAGCAGTTTATTAGGGCTTAATAATGAAGCTTTCTTT.

This clonotype qualifies as medium-sized (0.01 to 0.1%). The rearrangement joins TRBV6-2 or TRBV6-3 to TRBJ1-2, with D hard to call. Trimming stripped 5 bases from V and 9 bases from J, with 13 bases between. The CDR3 length is 12 residues. CDR1 is MNHEY and CDR2 is SVGEGT in the germline V gene. The CDR3 loop is CASSPNKKSYTF. DNA for the CDR3: TGTGCCAGCAGTCCCAACAAGAAGAGCTACACCTTC.

In its sample, this clonotype ranks as medium-sized. The rearrangement links TRBV19 to TRBJ2-1; the match to TRBD1 covers 7 bases. V shed 3 bases, J shed 0 bases, and the junction held 2 bases outside the gene matches. The CDR3 loop spans 15 amino acids. The germline V gene has CDR1 LNHDA and CDR2 SQIVND (reference sequence). The DNA of the CDR3 is TGTGCCAGTAGTATGGGACAGAGCTCCTACAATGAGCAGTTCTTC. Encoded protein: CASSMGQSSYNEQFF.

This clonotype came up many times. The CDR3 sequence: CASSGNRDSPLHF. The DNA for the CDR3 is TGTGCCAGCAGTGGAAACAGAGATTCACCCCTCCACTTT. The V gene is TRBV28, the J gene TRBJ1-6, with D uncertain. Trimming took off 5 bases at V and 8 bases at J, with 10 bases between the two ends. The CDR3 consists of 13 residues. The V gene's germline CDR1 is MDHEN and CDR2 SYDVKM.

This clonotype was counted only a few times. At one end, the junction sequence differs from germline, possibly due to a read error. The gene calls are TRBV3-1 and TRBJ1-6, with TRBD1 identical over 10 bases. The CDR3 is 16 amino acids. Germline loops: CDR1 LGHDT, CDR2 YNNKEL (reference sequence). CDR3 nucleotide sequence: TGCGCCAGCAGCCAAGAGACAGGGGGCATGAATTCACCCCTCCACTTT. Its protein is CASSQETGGMNSPLHF.

At least ten counts were recorded for this clonotype. The chain is built from TRBV12-3 or TRBV12-4 and TRBJ1-5; D unresolved. This CDR3 region has 13 residues. V dropped 8 bases and J dropped 4 bases, with 12 bases sitting between them. CDR3 DNA: TGTGCCAGCTGCGAGGTCCAAAATCAGCCCCAGCATTTT. Translated, it gives CASCEVQNQPQHF.

This clonotype is medium-sized (0.01 to 0.1%). The chain links TRBV19 to TRBJ2-7, with a tentative D call TRBD2 (5 bases). Trimming pared 8 bases from V and 6 bases from J, leaving 20 bases between. The germline V gene encodes CDR1 LNHDA and CDR2 SQIVND (reference sequence). CDR3 length: 14 amino acids. CDR3 residues: CASRLHPSGGEQYF. The DNA for the CDR3 is TGTGCCAGTCGACTTCATCCCTCCGGAGGCGAGCAGTACTTC.

By share, this clonotype ranks as medium-sized. The chain uses TRBV27 and TRBJ2-7, with no clear D. The germline V and J ends were trimmed by 5 bases and 5 bases, with 22 bases remaining between them. The CDR3 has 16 residues. Per germline, CDR1 MNHEY and CDR2 SMNVEV (reference sequence). The CDR3 spells CASSRVSSALVHEQYF. Written as DNA, the CDR3 is TGTGCCAGCAGTAGGGTGTCCTCCGCGCTCGTCCACGAGCAGTACTTC.

Judged by abundance, this clonotype is medium-sized. This chain connects TRBV15 to TRBJ1-4, with D unclear. The CDR3 consists of 14 residues. Germline CDR1 is LNHNV and CDR2 is YYDKDF (reference sequence). Trimming pared 3 bases from V and 5 bases from J, leaving 10 bases between. CDR3 region: CATSSKGGNEKLFF. CDR3 DNA sequence: TGTGCCACCAGCAGTAAGGGAGGCAATGAAAAACTGTTTTTT.

Points on this clonotype: It differs at one base from a far larger clone, so likely a read error. The genes are TRBV6-5 and TRBJ1-4; 7 nucleotides agree with TRBD1. Per germline, CDR1 MNHEY and CDR2 SVGAGI. The CDR3 runs to 13 residues. CDR3 in DNA: TGTGTCACGCAGGGGGTCAACGCTGAAAAACTGTTTTTT. This gives the protein CVTQGVNAEKLFF.

Within the sample, this clonotype is medium-sized. This chain uses TRBV18 with TRBJ2-7; a possible D gene is TRBD1 (6 bases). This CDR3 region has 14 residues. Germline V gene sequence: CDR1 KGHSH, CDR2 LQKENI. V lost 6 bases to trimming and J lost 6 bases, with 18 bases between them. CDR3 sequence: CASSLTGSPGEQYF. The CDR3, as DNA: TGTGCCAGCTCCCTCACAGGGTCCCCCGGCGAGCAGTACTTC.

This clonotype is termed medium-sized (0.01 to 0.1%). The V and J genes are TRBV19 and TRBJ1-5, with 9 bases identical to TRBD1. The CDR3 is 16 amino acids. With V trimmed by 6 bases and J by 2 bases, 8 bases remained unmatched. Germline V gene lookup returns CDR1 LNHDA and CDR2 SQIVND (reference sequence). CDR3 amino acids: CASSQTGGGGNQPQHF. CDR3 DNA: TGTGCCAGTAGCCAAACAGGGGGCGGGGGCAATCAGCCCCAGCATTTT.